This T cell receptor (beta chain) appears in the sequencing data of a study of blood T cells in healthy people across ages. Overall study results and limits: Higher diversity, along with more naive CD4+ cells, distinguished long-lived donors from aged donors.

Germline CDR1 is MNHNY and CDR2 is SVGAGI (reference sequence). CDR3 length: 16 amino acids. V was clipped by 8 bases and J by 1 base; unmatched bases: 13. The study isolated at least 7 million PBMCs from each sample. Of note for this clonotype: The antigen remains unidentified.

The authors ran a second PCR of 7 to 11 cycles using a sample-barcoded 5' primer and a J-beta primer mix. Each CDR3 protein is one row after TCRdb ran MiXCR on the 5' RACE reads. Among hundreds of thousands of distinct CDR3 sequences listed, 58% were seen once. This sequence was found in a man in his thirties or forties in good health. The genes are TRBV6-6 and TRBJ1-2, with 7 bases matching TRBD1. Specimen: blood. In DNA form, the CDR3 reads TGTGCCAGCCTTTTCGGAGGGGGCAGATTTAACTATGGCTACACCTTC. Amino acids: CASLFGGGRFNYGYTF.